This T cell receptor beta chain was sequenced in a study of cytomegalovirus exposure and HLA in healthy donors (dated by TCRdb to about 2017). Turning to the overall study: According to an earlier analysis of several hundred of the donors, some 170 million T cells yielded roughly 100 million unique TCR beta sequences and around 280 Gb of sequence data. Rather than using new phenotypic data, the later analysis identified candidate immune exposures from TCR beta sequences and from how often those sequences occurred across donors. The study used immunosequencing to profile the T cell repertoires of approximately 650 subjects and linked those repertoires to cytomegalovirus serostatus. In an earlier analysis of over 550 of the donors, high-throughput TCR beta sequencing was used to judge whether each TCR beta V gene segment behaved as functional or pseudogenic. The aim of the study was to test whether cataloging public T cell receptors could identify signatures of past pathogen exposure. To study patterns of TCR occurrence, a later analysis re-analyzed previously published TCR beta repertoires from around 700 donors and added high-resolution HLA genotyping. On average, roughly 200,000 unique TCR beta nucleotide sequences were sequenced per donor among a few hundred genotyped donors of the cohort, with around 19% of those sequences being non-productive. Typing coverage differed by locus: A, B, C, DRB1 and DQB1 were typed in roughly 629-630 donors, DQA1 in roughly 510, DPA1 in around 580, and DPB1 in 472. Donor age, sex, ethnicity and CMV serostatus were compiled together with the repertoire data. A later genetic analysis used genome-wide SNP genotypes for about three fifths of the 666 donors, treating that subset as a discovery cohort. All discovery cohort repertoires had been generated on a single sequencing platform. Class I and class II HLA loci were covered by the typing at four-digit resolution. The study combined high-throughput TCR immunosequencing, statistical association of individual TCRs with disease status, and machine learning to predict cytomegalovirus infection status. A separate validation cohort of more than 100 different subjects was used in addition to the approximately 700-subject first cohort. Because of strong linkage in the cohort, roughly 5 DR-DQ haplotypes were treated as single units for association and clustering. An early release covering just under 650 HLA-typed donors comprised approximately 300 gigabases of sequencing data and tens of millions of unique TCR sequences. Among the roughly 400 genotyped donors, around 81% belonged to the genetic ancestry cluster associated with self-reported Caucasian donors. Points the paper makes about the study in general: A further reported finding was that TCR beta sequences accurately predicted the HLA-A and HLA-B alleles for most subjects in the first cohort. A later analysis found that most CMV-associated TCR beta chains appeared HLA-restricted, with HLA associations seemingly driven largely by CMV exposure. When HLA alleles, especially DR and DQ, strongly co-occurred, attributing TCR associations to individual alleles was difficult. For the cohort, immune exposure information was limited to CMV serostatus. A later analysis associated around 16,000 TCR beta sequences with specific HLA alleles at a false discovery rate of 0.05. The sequencing pipeline was judged likely to have produced a cluster of highly shared sequence variants as a technical artifact. A later analysis found that HLA-associated TCR beta chains were more clonally expanded and had lower generation probabilities than equally common non-associated chains. The study gave a list of some 150 TCR beta chains associated with cytomegalovirus. Because counts were too low, about 15 rarely observed V segments, including chromosome 9 orphons, were left out of the earlier analysis of a few hundred of the donors. A few of the identified cytomegalovirus-associated TCR beta chains were confirmed in vitro to be specific for cytomegalovirus antigens. While some public TCRs were present in many individuals, most TCR sequences turned up only very rarely across donors. An earlier analysis of around 540 of the donors showed that most TCR beta V segments appeared in productive rearrangements either about 87% or about 30% of the time, which broadly matched IMGT annotations. In both the original and validation cohorts, the classifier was reported to diagnose cytomegalovirus status with high specificity and sensitivity. Compared with the approximately 710-donor mean, donors in an Asian-associated ancestry cluster had fewer N-insertions in productive TCRs, according to a later genetic analysis. It was suggested by the authors that the approach could potentially be generalized to other disease states and immunological phenotypes. V-gene and J-gene trimming of TCR beta chains was associated with a missense DCLRE1C variant in a later genetic analysis, and the association was replicated in an independent cohort. A later analysis found that TCR association rates varied across HLA loci, with DRB1 alleles showing the most associated TCRs and HLA-C alleles the fewest. Because some donors lacked HLA typing at each locus, the association tests relied only on the typed subset. The 87-base-pair reads could not distinguish some IMGT-functional V segments, including TRBV6-2 and TRBV6-3, so those segments were excluded. Several of the top co-occurrence clusters appeared to be linked to parvovirus B19, influenza, CMV and Epstein-Barr virus, according to a later analysis. The presence/absence analyses assumed that sequencing depth was roughly uniform across donors, and that assumption may not be true. Only TCR beta chains were sequenced in this cohort, and the absence of alpha or paired-chain data limited detectable features. Correlated functional status among segregating V segments might reflect linkage disequilibrium, but an unknown experimental factor could not be ruled out.

Library creation used the immunoSEQ multiplex PCR assay. A mixture of 60 forward primers for TCR Vbeta segments and 13 reverse primers for TCR Jbeta segments was used in the multiplex PCR. The CDR3 region of rearranged TCR beta genes was amplified from genomic DNA by a multiplex PCR assay. The amplified TCR beta libraries were sequenced on the Illumina HiSeq System as 87-base-pair reads. The paper's processing steps were these. In a later analysis, roughly 80 million unique TCR beta chains were counted across the approximately 640 repertoires, and around 10 million of these chains were shared by at least two donors. Raw reads were error-corrected and collapsed into unique sequences by a nearest-neighbor algorithm in which closely related sequences were merged to remove PCR and sequencing errors. Alignment of CDR3 sequences to IMGT reference sequences was used to assign V, D and J gene segments. For a sequence to be retained, a match of at least six nucleotides was required to both a V gene segment and a J gene segment. A rearrangement counted as productive if the CDR3 had no stop codons and remained in frame with V and J, and every other rearrangement counted as non-productive. CDR3 was defined by IMGT convention, running from the second conserved V-encoded cysteine to the conserved J-encoded phenylalanine. In an earlier analysis of roughly 610 of the donors, sequences lacking an unambiguous match to a single V gene segment were excluded. In an earlier analysis of 500 to 750 of the donors, V segments were called functional above 56.7% productive rearrangements and were called segregating when the between-donor standard deviation exceeded 5%. A statistical classification framework was built for diagnosing cytomegalovirus status from the catalog of TCR beta chain sequences. In a later analysis, TCR nucleotide sequences were compared against IMGT/GENE-DB human TR gene sequences so that V and J genes could be assigned. Using the TCRdist pipeline, a later analysis assigned CDR3 sequences along with most-parsimonious VDJ recombination scenarios. In a later analysis, each TCR beta chain was defined by its CDR3 amino acid sequence together with its V-gene family, and reads lacking a unique V-gene family were excluded. To address suspected cross-contamination and a sequencing artifact, a later analysis removed 550 to 750 highly shared, low-generation-probability nucleotide sequences. In a later analysis, a clonal expansion index for each public chain was calculated from normalized within-repertoire ranks of inferred template counts. In a later analysis, generation probabilities were computed using a VDJ recombination model fitted to out-of-frame rearrangements, and the results were checked against IGoR. Hypergeometric tests were used in a later analysis to score TCR-TCR, TCR-HLA and TCR-CMV co-occurrence, with a repertoire-size bias correction applied to the TCR pairs. A later analysis estimated false discovery rates by permuting HLA or CMV assignments 20 times. In a later analysis, co-occurring TCRs were grouped using DBSCAN, with TCRdist sequence similarity added in when clustering inside HLA-allele-positive subsets. Co-occurrence clustering excluded repertoires with fewer than 30,000 or more than 120,000 public chains, plus five with anomalous nucleotide sharing. Held by TCRdb, this immuneACCESS table contains in-frame sequences only and omits some clones. Under half of the omission traces to an unresolved V gene where checked; the cause of the rest is unknown. V, J and clone size are taken as reported in that table, and D and trimming were inferred from the DNA itself. The sample table records 140,000 or so clones; approximately 80% of these occur just once. The ten largest clones take up approximately 4% of the sample.

Inclusive of the bounding cysteine and phenylalanine, the CDR3 is 16 residues long. The entry retains the CDR3 DNA only, 48 bases that are in frame from base 1. Via the germline V gene, CDR1 is SNHLY and CDR2 FYNNEI. V lost 6 bases and J lost 0 bases; the stretch between them is 17 bases long. In total, fewer than 750 healthy bone marrow donors made up the cohort. All cohort members were sampled while nominally healthy, although unrecorded immune exposures were likely present. The donor was CMV seropositive and belonged to the group of more than 250 seropositive cohort members. Every donor gave a peripheral blood sample, and the peripheral blood mononuclear cells from that sample were used for TCR beta sequencing. Genomic DNA extraction from the blood cell samples was performed with the Qiagen DNeasy Blood Extraction Kit. This clone was counted between two and nine times. This clone's antigen is unknown. Per-base qualities were not stored, and no clone one base away is much larger.

The chain joins TRBV2 to TRBJ1-2; no confident D gene assignment can be made. This clonotype originated in a woman between 40 and 55 years old in good health and CMV-seropositive. The specimen sequenced was PBMCs. The CDR3 reads CASSVWELRTNYGYTF. Here is the DNA: TGTGCCAGCAGCGTATGGGAGCTGCGTACTAACTATGGCTACACCTTC. When the CDR3 is completed using the reference TRBV2 and TRBJ1-2 genes on either side, the full variable domain is EPEVTQTPSHQVTQMGQEVILRCVPISNHLYFYWYRQILGQKVEFLVSFYNNEISEKSEIFDDQFSVERPDGSNFTLKIRSTKLEDSAMYFCASSVWELRTNYGYTFGSGTRLTVV.